Listed here are 24 T cell receptor beta chains from one sample, sequenced in a study of molecular identifiers for immune sequencing clone quantification listed by TCRdb under 2018. Receptors were amplified or captured by PCR. The instrument given in TCRdb is Illumina HiSeq 4000. Clones were called with MiXCR by TCRdb after fastp trimmed the public reads at Q25, and only in-frame beta chains were retained. Every distinct CDR3 protein forms one entry, paired with its most common genes and DNA. Counted in this sample were some 650,000 distinct CDR3 sequences; just under 20% of them appeared once. Together, the top ten hold 0.85% to 0.9% of the sample. The sequenced material came from naive CD8+ T cells from blood, with Jurkat cell RNA spiked in. The label giving this sample's cell subset or site can be read as: FACS-sorted CD8+CD4-CCR7+CD45RA+ naive T cells. The receptors shown here come from a human donor in good health. Some libraries in this study had Jurkat cell RNA spiked in.

This clonotype came up a few times. The rearrangement links TRBV7-3 to TRBJ2-3; 9 bases align to TRBD2. Trimming at V came to 5 bases and at J to 3 bases, leaving 6 bases not matched to a gene. The CDR3 is 15 amino acids. The germline V gene has CDR1 SGHTA and CDR2 FQGTGA. The DNA for the CDR3 is TGTGCCAGCAGCGATGGGACTAGCAGAACAGATACGCAGTATTTT. This codes for CASSDGTSRTDTQYF.

This clonotype was observed many times. One junction end does not reproduce the germline sequence, and a read error may be involved. This chain links TRBV7-6 with TRBJ2-3; D is perhaps TRBD1 or TRBD2 (6 bases each). The CDR3 runs 15 residues. Looked up from germline, CDR1 is SGHVS and CDR2 is FNYEAQ. The CDR3 coding sequence is TGTGCCAGCAGCTTGGATTCGGGGGCCGCAGATACACAGTATTTT. This codes for CASSLDSGAADTQYF.

This clonotype was found many times. The gene calls are TRBV28 and TRBJ2-7; tentative D call: TRBD2 (6 bases). V gave up 6 bases and J gave up 9 bases, with 18 bases separating them. The CDR3 is made up of 13 amino acids. Germline CDR1 and CDR2: MDHEN and SYDVKM. Here the CDR3 reads CASSLLQWRGQYF. CDR3 nucleotides: TGTGCCAGCAGCCTCCTACAGTGGAGGGGGCAGTACTTC.

This clonotype was picked up a small number of times. Possible read error: a much larger clone is one base away. This rearrangement joins TRBV4-1 to TRBJ1-1, with D possibly TRBD1 on 5 matching bases. The CDR3 covers 15 residues. V dropped 0 bases and J dropped 3 bases, with 11 bases sitting between them. CDR1 is MGHRA, CDR2 YSYEKL, per germline. The CDR3 bases are TGCGCCAGCAGCCAAGAGTCAGGGAGGGACACTGAAGCTTTCTTT. Translated, it gives CASSQESGRDTEAFF.

This clonotype was detected ten times or more. The chain has TRBV2 and TRBJ2-4; TRBD1 might be the D (6 bases). Germline-derived CDR1 and CDR2 are SNHLY and FYNNEI. The CDR3 length is 16 residues. V was shortened by 7 bases and J by 2 bases, with 18 bases between the two germline ends. This CDR3 is CASTILDSQTKNIQYF. The CDR3 nucleotides read TGTGCCAGCACCATCCTGGACAGCCAGACCAAAAACATTCAGTACTTC. The whole variable domain, filled in from reference TRBV2 and TRBJ2-4, reads EPEVTQTPSHQVTQMGQEVILRCVPISNHLYFYWYRQILGQKVEFLVSFYNNEISEKSEIFDDQFSVERPDGSNFTLKIRSTKLEDSAMYFCASTILDSQTKNIQYFGAGTRLSVL.

The table lists this clonotype with many counts. The J gene is TRBJ2-5, the V gene TRBV25-1; 11 bases line up with TRBD1. V lost 5 bases to trimming and J lost 0 bases; unmatched junction nucleotides: 2. The CDR3 runs 15 residues. In germline, CDR1 is MGHDK, CDR2 SYGVNS. DNA of the CDR3: TGTGCCAGCAGTAAGGGACAGGGGGACCAAGAGACCCAGTACTTC. Translating it yields CASSKGQGDQETQYF.

The chain employs TRBV27 and TRBJ2-7, with D perhaps matching TRBD2 (5 bases). Trimming took off 3 bases at V and 2 bases at J, with 11 bases between the two ends. In germline, CDR1 is MNHEY, CDR2 SMNVEV (reference sequence). CDR3 length: 14 amino acids. CDR3 amino acids: CASSLVGSPYEQYF. The CDR3 coding sequence is TGTGCCAGCAGTTTGGTAGGGAGCCCCTACGAGCAGTACTTC.

With regard to this clonotype: Possible read error: a much larger clone is one base away. The rearrangement links TRBV2 to TRBJ2-7; D may be TRBD1 or TRBD2 (5 bases each). Deletions cut 2 bases from V and 9 bases from J, with 14 bases between. The CDR3 runs to 13 residues. Germline CDR1 is SNHLY and CDR2 is FYNNEI. The CDR3 spells CASSEPPGTVQYF. The CDR3 region has the DNA TGTGCCAGCAGTGAACCCCCGGGGACCGTGCAGTACTTC. Together with reference TRBV2 and TRBJ2-7, the CDR3 gives the full variable domain: EPEVTQTPSHQVTQMGQEVILRCVPISNHLYFYWYRQILGQKVEFLVSFYNNEISEKSEIFDDQFSVERPDGSNFTLKIRSTKLEDSAMYFCASSEPPGTVQYFGPGTRLTVT.

The chain carries TRBV27 and TRBJ2-3, with TRBD2 matching 8 bases. Unmatched junction bases numbered 9, after V lost 6 bases and J lost 4 bases. Germline CDR1 is MNHEY and CDR2 is SMNVEV (reference sequence). CDR3 length: 15 residues. CDR3 in amino acids: CASRLGLAVADTQYF. The CDR3 DNA reads TGTGCCAGCAGACTCGGACTAGCTGTCGCAGATACGCAGTATTTT.

Points on this clonotype: Germline and junction disagree at one end, which may indicate a read error. J is TRBJ2-7 and V is TRBV29-1; the match to TRBD1 covers 9 bases. The CDR3 loop spans 13 amino acids. Germline CDR1 reads SQVTM; CDR2 reads ANQGSEA. CDR3 loop: CSVEGTGLFEQCF. For the CDR3, the DNA is TGCAGCGTTGAGGGGACAGGGTTGTTCGAGCAGTGCTTC.

The sample holds many counts of this clonotype. V gene TRBV7-2 combines with J gene TRBJ2-3; D tentatively fits TRBD1 or TRBD2 (6 bases each). V gave up 5 bases and J gave up 7 bases, with 19 bases separating them. The CDR3 totals 15 residues. Germline V gives CDR1 SGHTA, CDR2 FQGNSA. The CDR3 DNA reads as TGTGCCAGCAGCCAAGGGGGGCCAGGAGTATATACGCAGTATTTT. This sequence encodes CASSQGGPGVYTQYF.

Regarding this clonotype: A much larger clone differs from this one at a single base, so this may be a read error. V is TRBV4-1 and J is TRBJ2-7; 9 bases fit TRBD1. V lost 0 bases to trimming and J lost 6 bases; unmatched junction nucleotides: 3. The CDR3 is made up of 14 amino acids. Looked up from germline, CDR1 is MGHRA and CDR2 is YSYEKL. CDR3 residues: CASSQEGQGCEQYF. The CDR3 region has the DNA TGCGCCAGCAGCCAAGAGGGACAGGGATGCGAGCAGTACTTC.

The chain joins TRBV12-3 or TRBV12-4 to TRBJ1-6, with 8 bases that match TRBD1. The V and J ends lost 3 bases and 0 bases, in that order; junction bases with no gene match: 4. This CDR3 is built from 17 residues. The DNA of the CDR3 is TGTGCCAGCAGTTTCGGGCAGGGGGCCTCCTATAATTCACCCCTCCACTTT. This sequence encodes CASSFGQGASYNSPLHF.

This clonotype was picked up many times. The chain employs TRBV20-1 and TRBJ2-1; TRBD2 matches 7 bases. This CDR3 spans 15 amino acids. Trimming took 3 bases from V and 3 from J; bases not matched to a gene: 8. CDR1 is DFQATT, CDR2 SNEGSKA, per germline (reference sequence). CDR3 nucleotide sequence: TGCAGTGCTAGGCCTCTAGCGGCGAACTACAATGAGCAGTTCTTC. Translation: CSARPLAANYNEQFF.

This clonotype has more than one count but fewer than ten. This chain joins TRBV5-6 and TRBJ2-7, with D maybe TRBD2 (7 bases). The V gene's germline CDR1 is SGHDT and CDR2 YYEEEE. The CDR3 is 13 residues long. Trimming removed 4 bases from V and 6 bases from J, with 14 bases in between. Here the CDR3 DNA reads TGTGCCAGCAGCGTATGGGGAGGGGGCGAGCAGTACTTC. It specifies CASSVWGGGEQYF.

This clonotype was counted many times. This sequence joins TRBV2 and TRBJ2-6, with TRBD1 matching over 8 bases. This CDR3 region has 17 residues. Trimming took 4 bases from V and 1 from J; bases not matched to a gene: 6. Germline V gives CDR1 SNHLY, CDR2 FYNNEI. The CDR3 DNA reads as TGTGCCAGCAGTGGTGGGACAGGAGCATCTGGGGCCAACGTCCTGACTTTC. It yields the protein CASSGGTGASGANVLTF.

This clonotype was observed a few times. This chain uses TRBV7-9 with TRBJ2-1; TRBD1 matches at 10 bases. Germline V CDR1 and CDR2: SEHNR, FQNEAQ (reference sequence). This CDR3 contains 16 residues. With 6 bases clipped from V and 7 bases from J, the junction kept 12 bases outside the gene matches. This CDR3 is CASSHSTGQGFNEQFF. Written as DNA, the CDR3 is TGTGCCAGCAGTCACAGCACGGGACAGGGGTTTAATGAGCAGTTCTTC. The variable domain in full, completed from reference TRBV7-9 and TRBJ2-1, reads DTGVSQNPRHKITKRGQNVTFRCDPISEHNRLYWYRQTLGQGPEFLTYFQNEAQLEKSRLLSDRFSAERPKGSFSTLEIQRTEQGDSAMYLCASSHSTGQGFNEQFFGPGTRLTVL.

A remark on this clonotype: It may be a read error: a sequence one base away is much more abundant. The chain links TRBV27 to TRBJ1-2, with D uncertain. The CDR3 is made up of 13 amino acids. Germline CDR1 and CDR2: MNHEY and SMNVEV (reference sequence). V was trimmed by 5 bases and J by 6 bases, leaving 13 bases between them. This CDR3 reads CASSLSLLHGYTF. CDR3 DNA sequence: TGTGCCAGCAGTCTCTCGTTGCTGCATGGCTACACCTTC.

This chain joins TRBV27 and TRBJ2-7; D call uncertain. The CDR3 totals 13 residues. Trimming cost V 4 bases and J 4 bases, with 11 bases left between them. Germline values: CDR1 MNHEY, CDR2 SMNVEV (reference sequence). The CDR3: CASSYKTRYEQYF. The DNA for the CDR3 is TGTGCCAGCAGTTACAAGACACGTTACGAGCAGTACTTC.

This clonotype showed up just once. A much larger clone differs from this one at a single base, so this may be a read error. The chain combines TRBV27 with TRBJ2-4; D remains unclear. Germline CDR1 is MNHEY and CDR2 is SMNVEV (reference sequence). The CDR3 consists of 14 residues. The CDR3 is CASSLLGDKNVQYF. The DNA for the CDR3 is TGTGCCAGCAGTTTATTAGGCGACAAAAACGTTCAGTACTTC.

This clonotype was recorded once. Since a much larger clone is just one base distant, this may be a read error. The chain has TRBV29-1 and TRBJ2-7, with D possibly being TRBD1 (6 bases). This CDR3 region has 13 residues. Germline V gene lookup returns CDR1 SQVTM and CDR2 ANQGSEA. The DNA for the CDR3 is TGCAACGTTGAAGACGGACAGTCCTACGAGCAGTACTTC. This gives the protein CNVEDGQSYEQYF.

Comment on this clonotype: Just one base apart from a much larger clone, this may be a read error. The chain joins TRBV6-1 to TRBJ2-5, with unresolved D. Germline V gene lookup returns CDR1 MNHNS and CDR2 SASEGT. The CDR3 has 16 residues. DNA for the CDR3: TGTGTCAGCAGTGAAGAAGTAAAGCGACTCCAAGAGACCCAGTACTTC. Its protein is CVSSEEVKRLQETQYF.

The gene calls are TRBV29-1 and TRBJ2-1, with TRBD2 matching over 9 bases. V lost 4 bases, J lost 4 bases, and 11 bases stayed unmatched. CDR1 and CDR2 from the germline V gene are SQVTM and ANQGSEA. There are 16 residues in the CDR3. This CDR3 reads CSVGEVAGDLYNEQFF. CDR3 DNA: TGCAGCGTTGGTGAAGTAGCGGGAGACTTATACAATGAGCAGTTCTTC.

The chain links TRBV7-6 to TRBJ2-2, with 9 positions matching TRBD1. The ends lost 6 bases at V and 8 bases at J; junction bases unmatched: 10. This CDR3 is 15 amino acids long. Germline assignment: CDR1 SGHVS and CDR2 FNYEAQ. CDR3 in amino acids: CASRPNRGQDGELFF. CDR3 sequence (DNA): TGTGCCAGCAGGCCAAACAGGGGGCAGGATGGGGAGCTGTTTTTT.